These 20 T cell receptor beta chains came from one sample sequenced in a study of CD8 T cells in ankylosing spondylitis. TCRdb passed the 5' RACE reads through MiXCR, listing each CDR3 protein once. The data show about 220,000 distinct CDR3 sequences, with about 16% seen just once and roughly 43% held by the top ten. What these receptors recognize is not known. Broader study findings: Ankylosing spondylitis blood appeared to be characterized by a TCR beta motif of 7 to 9 highly homologous variants.

Material: blood, either unsorted or a sorted T cell fraction (not recorded which). The source of these receptors is a male donor with ankylosing spondylitis.

This sequence joins TRBV12-3 or TRBV12-4 and TRBJ2-7; unclear D gene. Trimming stripped 0 bases from V and 0 bases from J, with 6 bases between. CDR3 length: 14 residues. CDR3 DNA sequence: TGTGCCAGCAGTTTAGCAGCTAGCTCCTACGAGCAGTACTTC. This sequence encodes CASSLAASSYEQYF.

This clonotype came up a few times. The chain links TRBV12-3 or TRBV12-4 to TRBJ1-1; D is ambiguous. V lost 6 bases and J 1 base, leaving 9 bases between the germline ends. The CDR3 sequence is 13 residues long. Written as DNA, the CDR3 is TGTGCCAGCAGCCCGACACAGAACACTGAAGCTTTCTTT. Its translation: CASSPTQNTEAFF.

This clonotype turned up a few times. The V call is TRBV5-8, the J call TRBJ1-5, with 8 bases lining up with TRBD1. Germline trimming cut 4 bases from V and 2 bases from J; bases unmatched to any gene: 8. Germline V CDR1 and CDR2: SGHTS, YDEGEE. CDR3 length: 16 amino acids. As DNA, the CDR3 is TGTGCCAGCAGCCCGTGGGACAGGCCGGGCAATCAGCCCCAGCATTTT. Translating gives CASSPWDRPGNQPQHF.

As regards this clonotype: A much larger clone differs from this one at a single base, so this may be a read error. The chain uses TRBV12-3 or TRBV12-4 and TRBJ1-1; 8 bases match TRBD1. This CDR3 region has 16 residues. CDR3 sequence reads: CAGSPGTGSIVTEAFF. The DNA of the CDR3 is TGTGCCGGCAGTCCCGGGACAGGTTCCATAGTTACTGAAGCTTTCTTT.

Ten or more counts support this clonotype. The chain employs TRBV12-3 or TRBV12-4 and TRBJ2-7, with TRBD2 identical over 9 bases. V dropped 6 bases and J dropped 4; count of bases not matched to a gene: 13. This CDR3 comprises 16 residues. The CDR3 region is CASSSATVAGAYEQYF. The CDR3 DNA reads as TGTGCCAGCAGCTCCGCCACGGTAGCGGGAGCATACGAGCAGTACTTC.

This clonotype was counted only a few times. The rearrangement links TRBV4-1 to TRBJ2-5; D not certain. The CDR3 runs to 13 residues. Trimming left V 4 bases short and J 1 base short, with 7 bases between. Germline lookup yields CDR1 MGHRA and CDR2 YSYEKL. The DNA for the CDR3 is TGCGCCAGCAGCCCCATACCCCAAGAGACCCAGTACTTC. It encodes CASSPIPQETQYF.

The table lists this clonotype with a few counts. V gene TRBV28 combines with J gene TRBJ2-1; maybe TRBD2 (5 bases). The CDR3 runs 16 residues. V lost 4 bases and J lost 4, with 17 bases in between. CDR1 and CDR2 from the germline V gene are MDHEN and SYDVKM. CDR3 sequence: CASSSPPQRGYNEQFF. The CDR3 DNA sequence: TGTGCCAGCAGTTCCCCCCCCCAGCGAGGGTACAATGAGCAGTTCTTC. The full variable domain, with the rest looked up from reference TRBV28 and TRBJ2-1, is DVKVTQSSRYLVKRTGEKVFLECVQDMDHENMFWYRQDPGLGLRLIYFSYDVKMKEKGDIPEGYSVSREKKERFSLILESASTNQTSMYLCASSSPPQRGYNEQFFGPGTRLTVL.

The chain uses TRBV29-1 and TRBJ1-1; 7 bases are shared with TRBD1. The CDR3 spans 11 residues. Germline lookup yields CDR1 SQVTM and CDR2 ANQGSEA. Trimming cost V 5 bases and J 3 bases; bases outside gene matches: 0. The chain's CDR3 is CSVTGDTEAFF. In nucleotides, the CDR3 is TGCAGCGTTACAGGGGACACTGAAGCTTTCTTT.

The rearrangement links TRBV29-1 to TRBJ2-7; weak D call: TRBD1 (6 bases). The CDR3 extends over 12 amino acids. The germline V gene encodes CDR1 SQVTM and CDR2 ANQGSEA. V was shortened by 3 bases and J by 7 bases, with 13 bases between the two germline ends. CDR3 region: CSVEGITGEQYF. The CDR3 nucleotides are TGCAGCGTTGAGGGTATTACAGGGGAGCAGTACTTC.

The genes are TRBV5-1 and TRBJ2-7, with D possibly being TRBD2 (6 bases). The V gene lost 0 bases and the J gene lost 2 bases, with 9 bases spanning the gap. Germline V CDR1 and CDR2: SGHRS, YFSETQ. The CDR3 has 14 amino acids. The CDR3 here is CASSLAPGAYEQYF. CDR3 in DNA: TGCGCCAGCAGCTTGGCCCCGGGGGCCTACGAGCAGTACTTC.

This clonotype came up a few times. V is TRBV4-2 and J is TRBJ2-7; D uncertain. Germline V CDR1 and CDR2: LGHNA, YNFKEQ. Trimming cost V 6 bases and J 6 bases, with 21 bases left between them. This CDR3 region has 15 residues. This CDR3 reads CASRNERGPFAEQYF. CDR3 DNA: TGTGCCAGCAGGAATGAGCGCGGACCCTTTGCCGAGCAGTACTTC.

The chain is built from TRBV7-9 and TRBJ2-3; TRBD1 agrees at 8 bases. The CDR3 length is 17 residues. Germline CDR1 and CDR2: SEHNR and FQNEAQ (reference sequence). The V segment lost 2 bases and the J segment 1 base; nucleotides outside the gene matches: 8. This chain's CDR3 is CASSLPGQGWGTDTQYF. The CDR3, as DNA: TGTGCCAGCAGCTTACCAGGACAGGGTTGGGGCACAGATACGCAGTATTTT.

This clonotype was observed a handful of times. V gene TRBV11-2 combines with J gene TRBJ2-2, with D perhaps given as TRBD1 or TRBD2 (5 bases each). The CDR3 spans 14 residues. V lost 5 bases and J 2 bases, leaving 9 bases between the germline ends. Germline values: CDR1 SGHAT, CDR2 FQNNGV. The CDR3 loop is CASSEGRNTGELFF. DNA of the CDR3: TGTGCCAGCAGCGAGGGACGTAACACCGGGGAGCTGTTTTTT.

The CDR3 sequence: CASSWDSRSYEQYF. CDR3 in DNA: TGTGCCAGCAGTTGGGACTCCCGCTCCTACGAGCAGTACTTC. The V and J genes are TRBV27 and TRBJ2-7; tentative D call: TRBD2 (6 bases). The CDR3 has 14 residues. CDR1 MNHEY and CDR2 SMNVEV come from the germline V gene (reference sequence). Trimming took off 4 bases at V and 0 bases at J, with 10 bases between the two ends.

The chain is built from TRBV7-2 and TRBJ2-3; 10 bases match TRBD1. The trim removed 5 bases at V and 4 bases at J, leaving 6 bases unmatched. The CDR3 sequence is 15 residues long. Germline V lookup: CDR1 SGHTA, CDR2 FQGNSA. The CDR3 DNA follows: TGTGCCAGCAGCGCCGGGACAGGGGAAGCAGATACGCAGTATTTT. The encoded protein is CASSAGTGEADTQYF.

This clonotype appeared a few times. This sequence joins TRBV5-1 and TRBJ2-7; D possibly uses TRBD1 or TRBD2 (5 bases each). Germline V gene data show CDR1 as SGHRS and CDR2 as YFSETQ. V was trimmed by 2 bases and J by 2 bases, leaving 8 bases between them. The CDR3 loop spans 13 amino acids. The CDR3 DNA reads as TGCGCCAGCAGCTTCGAGGGACCCTACGAGCAGTACTTC. This codes for CASSFEGPYEQYF.

The rearrangement links TRBV4-1 to TRBJ2-3; tentatively, D is TRBD1 or TRBD2 (5 bases each). CDR1 is MGHRA and CDR2 is YSYEKL in the germline V gene. This CDR3 spans 16 amino acids. With 0 bases removed from V and 6 bases from J, the gap between germline ends came to 16 bases. CDR3 sequence reads: CASSQESSEGMDTQYF. As DNA, the CDR3 is TGCGCCAGCAGCCAAGAGTCCAGCGAGGGGATGGATACGCAGTATTTT.

About this clonotype itself: At one of its ends the junction is not consistent with the germline gene, which may arise from a read error. The gene calls are TRBV7-7 and TRBJ1-3, with 8 bases lining up with TRBD1. The CDR3 has 15 amino acids. Germline assignment: CDR1 SSHAT and CDR2 FNYEAQ (reference sequence). The CDR3 sequence: CASARGPDSGDTIYF. DNA of the CDR3: TGTGCTAGCGCCAGGGGGCCCGACTCTGGAGACACCATATATTTT.

In its sample, this clonotype was seen a few times. The rearrangement joins TRBV6-5 to TRBJ2-1; TRBD2 aligns across 9 bases. The germline CDR1 and CDR2 sequences are MNHEY and SVGAGI. This CDR3 spans 16 amino acids. V was clipped by 0 bases and J by 9 bases; unmatched bases: 9. CDR3 sequence reads: CASSYSVREGRGEQFF. CDR3 in DNA: TGTGCCAGCAGTTACTCTGTGCGGGAGGGCCGAGGTGAGCAGTTCTTC.

The chain couples TRBV20-1 to TRBJ2-4; D may be TRBD1 (5 bases). V was trimmed by 5 bases and J by 8 bases, leaving 13 bases between them. CDR1 and CDR2 from the germline V gene are DFQATT and SNEGSKA (reference sequence). The CDR3 length is 12 residues. CDR3 bases: TGCAGTGCTGTTCAGGGAACGGACATTCAGTACTTC. Amino acid sequence: CSAVQGTDIQYF.